The 21 T cell receptor beta chains presented below share a single source sample, sequenced in a study of vaccination and CD4 T cells after COVID-19. TCRdb reprocessed the PCR reads via MiXCR and lists one record per CDR3 protein. The sample lists about 30,000 distinct CDR3 sequences; approximately 49% were seen once. Stated time point: late sampling 161 to 241 days after vaccination in a few convalescent patients. The source material was CD4+ T cells from blood, sampled about 7 months after SARS-CoV-2 vaccination. These receptor sequences come from a human donor who had recovered from COVID-19.

The table lists this clonotype with a few counts. The chain employs TRBV6-5 and TRBJ1-6; the D is unclear. The germline V and J ends were trimmed by 3 bases and 8 bases, with 23 bases remaining between them. This CDR3 region has 18 residues. CDR1 is MNHEY, CDR2 SVGAGI, per germline. In DNA, the CDR3 is TGTGCCAGCAGTTATGGGGTACAACGGTATGGTACCGATTCACCCCTCCACTTT. The encoded protein is CASSYGVQRYGTDSPLHF.

This clonotype was seen only a few times. The chain couples TRBV7-9 to TRBJ2-3, with 7 bases matching TRBD2. Germline CDR1 SEHNR, CDR2 FQNEAQ (reference sequence). The CDR3 contains 16 residues. The J segment lost 1 base and the V segment lost 9 bases, leaving 13 bases of the junction unmatched. Written as DNA, the CDR3 is TGTGCCAGTGAGGCACGGCTAGCGGACGGCACAGATACGCAGTATTTT. This translates into CASEARLADGTDTQYF.

Only a few counts were recorded for this clonotype. J is TRBJ2-4 and V is TRBV20-1; perhaps TRBD1 as D (5 bases). The germline V gene encodes CDR1 DFQATT and CDR2 SNEGSKA (reference sequence). Trimming took off 7 bases at V and 2 bases at J, with 9 bases between the two ends. This CDR3 has 12 residues. This CDR3 reads CSVRGSKNIQYF. In DNA, the CDR3 is TGCAGTGTAAGGGGTTCCAAAAACATTCAGTACTTC.

The chain recombines TRBV7-9 with TRBJ1-1; D is unresolved. Trimming took off 5 bases at V and 5 bases at J, with 9 bases between the two ends. The germline CDR1 and CDR2 sequences are SEHNR and FQNEAQ (reference sequence). There are 12 residues in the CDR3. CDR3 in amino acids: CASSLRWTEAFF. The CDR3 bases are TGTGCCAGCAGCCTCCGGTGGACTGAAGCTTTCTTT.

This chain connects TRBV10-1 to TRBJ2-1; possibly TRBD2 for D (5 bases). Germline-derived CDR1 and CDR2 are WNHNN and SYGVQD (reference sequence). The CDR3 extends over 13 amino acids. The V end was cut by 8 bases, the J end by 3 bases, with 11 bases between. CDR3 sequence reads: CASPRRIYNEQFF. Here the CDR3 DNA reads TGCGCCAGCCCTCGGAGGATCTACAATGAGCAGTTCTTC.

This clonotype turned up a few times. The rearrangement uses TRBV1 and TRBJ1-6; the D call in the table, TRBD1, was not verified against the DNA. TRBV1 is a pseudogene locus. The CDR3 extends over 15 amino acids. CDR3 residues: CTSSQAGGGNSPLHF. The CDR3 DNA is TGCACCAGCAGCCAAGCCGGAGGGGGTAATTCACCCCTCCACTTT.

The chain employs TRBV20-1 and TRBJ2-7; D ambiguous. The CDR3 has 16 amino acids. Per the germline V gene, CDR1 is DFQATT and CDR2 is SNEGSKA (reference sequence). Trimming removed 3 bases at V and 0 bases at J, with 18 bases between. CDR3 bases: TGCAGTGCTAGTTCCTGGGGAAGTCAGAGCTCCTACGAGCAGTACTTC. Its protein product is CSASSWGSQSSYEQYF.

This clonotype was observed a few times. The V call is TRBV7-2, the J call TRBJ1-2; D is undetermined. The CDR3 is made up of 13 amino acids. Trimming pared 5 bases from V and 3 bases from J, leaving 10 bases between. The V gene's germline CDR1 is SGHTA and CDR2 FQGNSA. For the CDR3, the DNA is TGTGCCAGCAGCCAGGCGCGGGACTATGGCTACACCTTC. This encodes CASSQARDYGYTF.

V and J are TRBV29-1 and TRBJ1-2, with 7 bases fitting TRBD1. Germline V gives CDR1 SQVTM, CDR2 ANQGSEA. Trimming at V came to 5 bases and at J to 4 bases, leaving 19 bases not matched to a gene. This CDR3 comprises 17 residues. In DNA, the CDR3 is TGCAGCGTTTCTACGATAACCGGGACAGTCACGAGCTATGGCTACACCTTC. It is translated as CSVSTITGTVTSYGYTF.

J is TRBJ2-3 and V is TRBV14; weak D call: TRBD1 (6 bases). Deletions cut 4 bases from V and 5 bases from J, with 13 bases between. The CDR3 contains 14 residues. Looked up from germline, CDR1 is SGHDN and CDR2 is FVKESK. This CDR3 reads CASSPTLGGDTQYF. The CDR3 nucleotides are TGTGCCAGCAGCCCCACCCTAGGGGGAGATACGCAGTATTTT. Filled out from reference TRBV14 and TRBJ2-3, the complete variable domain reads EAGVTQFPSHSVIEKGQTVTLRCDPISGHDNLYWYRRVMGKEIKFLLHFVKESKQDESGMPNNRFLAERTGGTYSTLKVQPAELEDSGVYFCASSPTLGGDTQYFGPGTRLTVL.

This clonotype showed up just a few times. This chain uses TRBV7-6 with TRBJ2-6; TRBD1 aligns across 8 bases. The junction had 7 bases not matched to a gene; V was cut back by 4 bases and J by 2 bases. This CDR3 contains 17 residues. The germline CDR1 and CDR2 sequences are SGHVS and FNYEAQ. CDR3: CASSSDRGVTGANVLTF. For the CDR3, the DNA is TGTGCCAGCAGCTCTGACAGGGGAGTTACTGGGGCCAACGTCCTGACTTTC.

V and J are TRBV7-9 and TRBJ1-5, with D possibly TRBD1 on 5 matching bases. The germline gives CDR1 SEHNR, CDR2 FQNEAQ (reference sequence). The CDR3 consists of 15 residues. Trimming pared 1 base from V and 3 bases from J, leaving 10 bases between. The CDR3 DNA reads TGTGCCAGCAGCTTAGGCGGGGGTCTCAATCAGCCCCAGCATTTT. This encodes CASSLGGGLNQPQHF.

The V and J genes are TRBV6-2 or TRBV6-3 and TRBJ2-5, with TRBD1 as a possible D gene (6 bases). With 6 bases removed from V and 0 bases from J, the gap between germline ends came to 14 bases. The CDR3 covers 15 residues. Germline V gives CDR1 MNHEY, CDR2 SVGEGT. The CDR3: CASSSPGVHQETQYF. For the CDR3, the DNA is TGTGCCAGCAGCAGCCCAGGGGTCCACCAAGAGACCCAGTACTTC.

The chain has TRBV7-2 and TRBJ1-2; 8 bases match TRBD1. The J segment lost 5 bases and the V segment lost 4 bases, leaving 12 bases of the junction unmatched. This CDR3 contains 16 residues. CDR1 is SGHTA and CDR2 is FQGNSA in the germline V gene. In DNA, the CDR3 is TGTGCCAGCAGCTACCTCGGGCAGGGGGCGCATTATGGCTACACCTTC. Translating it yields CASSYLGQGAHYGYTF.

V gene TRBV20-1 combines with J gene TRBJ2-3; a weak D match, TRBD1 (5 bases). The V gene's germline CDR1 is DFQATT and CDR2 SNEGSKA (reference sequence). The CDR3 has 16 amino acids. Deletions cut 1 base from V and 0 bases from J, with 14 bases between. CDR3 region: CSARAQGRPSTDTQYF. In DNA, the CDR3 is TGCAGTGCTAGAGCCCAGGGCAGGCCAAGCACAGATACGCAGTATTTT.

This clonotype turned up a few times. This sequence joins TRBV20-1 and TRBJ2-3; 7 bases line up with TRBD2. The V gene end was trimmed by 4 bases and the J gene end by 7 bases; junction bases not matched to a gene: 11. This CDR3 comprises 14 residues. Germline CDR1 is DFQATT and CDR2 is SNEGSKA (reference sequence). CDR3 sequence reads: CSAMLAERPNTQYF. CDR3 coding DNA: TGCAGTGCTATGCTAGCGGAGCGACCAAATACGCAGTATTTT.

The V gene is TRBV20-1, the J gene TRBJ1-5, with 8 bases that match TRBD1. Germline V gene sequence: CDR1 DFQATT, CDR2 SNEGSKA (reference sequence). The CDR3 length is 16 residues. The V and J ends lost 5 bases and 0 bases, in that order; junction bases with no gene match: 9. The chain's CDR3 is CSAGQGSLYSNQPQHF. CDR3 sequence (DNA): TGCAGTGCTGGACAGGGATCCCTTTATAGCAATCAGCCCCAGCATTTT.

The chain has TRBV7-9 and TRBJ2-5; 12 bases fit TRBD2. The CDR3 spans 16 residues. Germline-derived CDR1 and CDR2 are SEHNR and FQNEAQ (reference sequence). Trimming at V came to 4 bases and at J to 5 bases, leaving 8 bases not matched to a gene. DNA of the CDR3: TGTGCCAGCAGCTCCCCGGGACTAGCGGGCGGGGAGACCCAGTACTTC. Protein product: CASSSPGLAGGETQYF. The full variable domain, completed using reference TRBV7-9 and TRBJ2-5, is DTGVSQNPRHKITKRGQNVTFRCDPISEHNRLYWYRQTLGQGPEFLTYFQNEAQLEKSRLLSDRFSAERPKGSFSTLEIQRTEQGDSAMYLCASSSPGLAGGETQYFGPGTRLLVL.

This clonotype was detected only a few times. The V and J genes are TRBV7-8 and TRBJ2-1, with D possibly TRBD2 on 5 matching bases. The CDR3 contains 17 residues. Germline CDR1 reads SGHVS; CDR2 reads FQNEAQ. Trimming left V 5 bases short and J 0 bases short, with 17 bases between. In DNA form, the CDR3 reads TGTGCCAGCAGCCCCTCGACGGGCGGGCCCTCCTACAATGAGCAGTTCTTC. This gives the protein CASSPSTGGPSYNEQFF. The complete variable domain, with remaining parts taken from reference TRBV7-8 and TRBJ2-1, reads GAGVSQSPRYKVAKRGQDVALRCDPISGHVSLFWYQQALGQGPEFLTYFQNEAQLDKSGLPSDRFFAERPEGSVSTLKIQRTQQEDSAVYLCASSPSTGGPSYNEQFFGPGTRLTVL.

This clonotype has just a few counts. The CDR3 region is CASRMFSSEFGPNTEAFF. The CDR3 coding sequence is TGTGCCAGCAGAATGTTTTCGTCGGAATTTGGCCCTAACACTGAAGCTTTCTTT. The V gene is TRBV27, the J gene TRBJ1-1; D gene ambiguous. CDR1 and CDR2 (germline): MNHEY, SMNVEV (reference sequence). This CDR3 is 18 amino acids long. V lost 6 bases to trimming and J lost 2 bases, with 25 bases between them.

J is TRBJ1-5 and V is TRBV6-5; D remains unclear. Trimming left V 0 bases short and J 5 bases short, with 5 bases between. CDR3 length: 13 residues. Germline V CDR1 and CDR2: MNHEY, SVGAGI. The CDR3 protein is CASSYSSDQPQHF. CDR3 bases: TGTGCCAGCAGTTACTCGTCTGATCAGCCCCAGCATTTT.